This TCR beta chain emerged from a study of CD8 T cells in Susac syndrome. From germline, CDR1 is SGHVS and CDR2 FQNEAQ. The CDR3 runs to 17 residues. The V gene lost 1 base and the J gene lost 2 bases, with 17 bases spanning the gap. Reverse transcription of roughly 0.5 to 1 ug RNA used random hexamers. Each CDR3 protein is one row after TCRdb ran MiXCR on the immunoSEQ multiplex PCR reads. The data show around 200,000 distinct CDR3 sequences, 90% to 95% seen once. Sequencing of TCR beta, carried out with a high-throughput approach, was applied to CD8+ and CD4+ T cells from the blood. V is TRBV7-8 and J is TRBJ1-2; TRBD1 might be the D (6 bases). Sequenced material: CD8+ T cells from PBMCs. The sequence came from a human donor with multiple sclerosis. The CDR3 DNA sequence: TGTGCCAGCAGCTTAGTTACTAGGACGCAGGGGAACTATGGCTACACCTTC. The encoded protein is CASSLVTRTQGNYGYTF.